This T cell receptor (beta chain) was sequenced during a study of cytomegalovirus exposure and HLA in healthy donors. Study-wide results and limits: Most TCRs appeared rarely, but some public TCRs recurred in many donors.

The study ran its PCR with 60 Vbeta and 13 Jbeta primers. Sequencing used immunoSEQ multiplex PCR; TCRdb keeps in-frame clones, though not all of them. This sample has over 95,000 clones, with 70% to 80% found just once. Comments on this clone: Antigen: not known.

The receptor was isolated from a human donor in good health. Input material: PBMCs.

The CDR3 reads CASSPPGQYEQYF. The CDR3 DNA follows: TGTGCCAGCTCACCACCGGGACAATACGAGCAGTACTTC. This chain joins TRBV18 and TRBJ2-7, with TRBD1 as a possible D gene (6 bases). This CDR3 comprises 13 residues. The germline V and J ends were trimmed by 0 bases and 4 bases, with 7 bases remaining between them. Germline assignment: CDR1 KGHSH and CDR2 LQKENI. Based on the CDR3 plus reference TRBV18 and TRBJ2-7, the full variable domain is NAGVMQNPRHLVRRRGQEARLRCSPMKGHSHVYWYRQLPEEGLKFMVYLQKENIIDESGMPKERFSAEFPKEGPSILRIQQVVRGDSAAYFCASSPPGQYEQYFGPGTRLTVT.